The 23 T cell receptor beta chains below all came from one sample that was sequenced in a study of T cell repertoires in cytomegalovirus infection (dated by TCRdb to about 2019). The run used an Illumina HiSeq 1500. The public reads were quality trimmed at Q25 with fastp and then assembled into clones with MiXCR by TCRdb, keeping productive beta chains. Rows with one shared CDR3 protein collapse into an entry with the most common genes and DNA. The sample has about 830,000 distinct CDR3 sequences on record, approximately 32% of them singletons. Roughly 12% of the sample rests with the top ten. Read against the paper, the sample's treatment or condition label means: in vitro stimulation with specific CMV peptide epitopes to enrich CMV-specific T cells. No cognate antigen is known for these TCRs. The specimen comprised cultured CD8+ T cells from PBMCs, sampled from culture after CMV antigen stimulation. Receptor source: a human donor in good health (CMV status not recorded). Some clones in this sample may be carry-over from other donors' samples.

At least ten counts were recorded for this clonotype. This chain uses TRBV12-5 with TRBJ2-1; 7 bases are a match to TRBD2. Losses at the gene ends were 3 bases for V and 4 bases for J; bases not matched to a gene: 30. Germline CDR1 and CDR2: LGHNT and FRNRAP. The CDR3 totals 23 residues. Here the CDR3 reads CASGFSLIDEVYSPSGEYNEQFF. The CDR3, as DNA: TGTGCTAGTGGTTTTTCCCTCATTGATGAAGTTTATTCCCCTAGCGGCGAATACAATGAGCAGTTCTTC. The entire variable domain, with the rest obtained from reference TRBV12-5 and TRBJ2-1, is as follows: DARVTQTPRHKVTEMGQEVTMRCQPILGHNTVFWYRQTMMQGLELLAYFRNRAPLDDSGMPKDRFSAEMPDATLATLKIQPSEPRDSAVYFCASGFSLIDEVYSPSGEYNEQFFGPGTRLTVL.

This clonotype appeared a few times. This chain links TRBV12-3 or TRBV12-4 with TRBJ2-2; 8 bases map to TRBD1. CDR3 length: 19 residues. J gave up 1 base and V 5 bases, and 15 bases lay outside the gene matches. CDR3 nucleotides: TGTGCCAGCAGTCCCAAGAATACCGACAGGGGATGGAACACCGGGGAGCTGTTTTTT. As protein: CASSPKNTDRGWNTGELFF.

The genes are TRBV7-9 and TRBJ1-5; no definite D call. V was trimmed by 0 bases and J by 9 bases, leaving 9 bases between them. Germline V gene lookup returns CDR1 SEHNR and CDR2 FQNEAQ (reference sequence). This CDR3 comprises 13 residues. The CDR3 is CASSLAGRPPQHF. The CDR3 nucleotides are TGTGCCAGCAGCTTAGCGGGGAGACCGCCCCAGCATTTT.

The CDR3 DNA follows: TGTGCCAGCAGAGGAGGGGGGGCCGTCACTGAAGCTTTCTTT. Translation: CASRGGGAVTEAFF. This rearrangement joins TRBV12-3 or TRBV12-4 to TRBJ1-1; maybe TRBD1 (6 bases). The V gene lost 6 bases and the J gene lost 4 bases, with 15 bases spanning the gap. This CDR3 has 14 residues.

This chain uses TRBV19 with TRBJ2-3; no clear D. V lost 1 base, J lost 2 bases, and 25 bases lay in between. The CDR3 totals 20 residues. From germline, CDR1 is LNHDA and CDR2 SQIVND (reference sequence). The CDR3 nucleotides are TGTGCCAGTAGTATAGCATCTGACGGACCGCTGAACTCCGCCACAGATACGCAGTATTTT. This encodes CASSIASDGPLNSATDTQYF. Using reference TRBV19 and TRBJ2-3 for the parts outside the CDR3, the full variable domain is DGGITQSPKYLFRKEGQNVTLSCEQNLNHDAMYWYRQDPGQGLRLIYYSQIVNDFQKGDIAEGYSVSREKKESFPLTVTSAQKNPTAFYLCASSIASDGPLNSATDTQYFGPGTRLTVL.

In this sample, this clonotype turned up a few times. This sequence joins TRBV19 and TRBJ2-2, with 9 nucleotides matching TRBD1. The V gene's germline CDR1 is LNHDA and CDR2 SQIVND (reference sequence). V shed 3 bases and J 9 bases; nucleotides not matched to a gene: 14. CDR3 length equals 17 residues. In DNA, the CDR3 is TGTGCCAGTAGTATTTGGGTCGGGACAGGGCCTTACCGGGAGCTGTTTTTT. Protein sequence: CASSIWVGTGPYRELFF.

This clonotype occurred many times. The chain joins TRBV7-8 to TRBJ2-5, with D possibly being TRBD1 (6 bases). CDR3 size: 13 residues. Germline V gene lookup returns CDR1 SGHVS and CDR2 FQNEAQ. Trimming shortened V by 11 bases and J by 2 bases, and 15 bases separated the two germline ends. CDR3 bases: TGTGCCCCTGGGGACAAGCAACAAGAGACCCAGTACTTC. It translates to CAPGDKQQETQYF.

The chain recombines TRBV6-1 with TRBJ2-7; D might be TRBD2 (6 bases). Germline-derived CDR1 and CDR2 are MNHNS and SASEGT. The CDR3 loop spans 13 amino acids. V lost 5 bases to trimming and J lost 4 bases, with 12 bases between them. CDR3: CASSLRAGYEQYV. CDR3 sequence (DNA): TGTGCCAGCAGTCTTCGGGCGGGGTACGAGCAGTACGTC.

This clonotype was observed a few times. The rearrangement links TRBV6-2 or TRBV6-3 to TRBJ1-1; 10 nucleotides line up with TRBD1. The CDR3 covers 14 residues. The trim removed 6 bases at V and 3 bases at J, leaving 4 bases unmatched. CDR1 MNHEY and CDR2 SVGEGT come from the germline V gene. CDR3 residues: CASRRQGAHTEAFF. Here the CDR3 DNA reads TGTGCCAGCAGGAGACAGGGGGCGCACACTGAAGCTTTCTTT.

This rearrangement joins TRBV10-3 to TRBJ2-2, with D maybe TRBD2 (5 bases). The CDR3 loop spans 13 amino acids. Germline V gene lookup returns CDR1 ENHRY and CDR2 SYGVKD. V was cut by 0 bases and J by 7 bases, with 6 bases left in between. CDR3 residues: CAISESTIGELFF. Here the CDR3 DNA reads TGTGCCATCAGTGAGTCGACTATCGGGGAGCTGTTTTTT.

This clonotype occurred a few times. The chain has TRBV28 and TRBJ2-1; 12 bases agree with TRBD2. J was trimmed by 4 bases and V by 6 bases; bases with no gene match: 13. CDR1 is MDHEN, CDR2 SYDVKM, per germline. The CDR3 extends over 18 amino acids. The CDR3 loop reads CASREGLAGGRPYNEQFF. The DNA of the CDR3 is TGTGCCAGCAGAGAGGGGCTAGCGGGGGGGAGGCCTTACAATGAGCAGTTCTTC.

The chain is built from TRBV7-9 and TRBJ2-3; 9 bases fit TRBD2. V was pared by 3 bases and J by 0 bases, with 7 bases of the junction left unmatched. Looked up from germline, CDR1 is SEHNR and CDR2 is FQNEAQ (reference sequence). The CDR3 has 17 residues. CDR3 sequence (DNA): TGTGCCAGCAGCTTGCCTAGCGGGGAGTCTAGCACAGATACGCAGTATTTT. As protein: CASSLPSGESSTDTQYF.

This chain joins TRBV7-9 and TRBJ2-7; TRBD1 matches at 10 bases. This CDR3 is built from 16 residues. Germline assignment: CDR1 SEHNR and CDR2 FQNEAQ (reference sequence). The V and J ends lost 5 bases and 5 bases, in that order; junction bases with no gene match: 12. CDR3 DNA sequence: TGTGCCAGCAGCCCAACCCCGGGACAGGGGATCGACGAGCAGTACTTC. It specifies CASSPTPGQGIDEQYF.

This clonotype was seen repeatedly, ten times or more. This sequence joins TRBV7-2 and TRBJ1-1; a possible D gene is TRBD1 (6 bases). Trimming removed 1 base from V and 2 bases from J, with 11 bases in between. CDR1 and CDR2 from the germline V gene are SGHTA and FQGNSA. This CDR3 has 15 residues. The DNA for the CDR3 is TGTGCCAGCAGCTTAGAGGGGGTTGCTAACACTGAAGCTTTCTTT. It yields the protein CASSLEGVANTEAFF.

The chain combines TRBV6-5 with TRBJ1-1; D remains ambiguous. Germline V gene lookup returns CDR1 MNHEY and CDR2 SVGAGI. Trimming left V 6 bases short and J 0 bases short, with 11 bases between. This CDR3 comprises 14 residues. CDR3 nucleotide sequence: TGTGCCAGCAGCTATGAAACCATGAACACTGAAGCTTTCTTT. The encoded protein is CASSYETMNTEAFF.

The CDR3 loop reads CSVSAHLAGYTF. DNA of the CDR3: TGCAGCGTATCCGCGCATCTAGCTGGCTACACCTTC. The chain carries TRBV29-1 and TRBJ1-2; D is unclear. Trimming stripped 6 bases from V and 7 bases from J, with 15 bases between. This CDR3 spans 12 amino acids. The germline V gene encodes CDR1 SQVTM and CDR2 ANQGSEA.

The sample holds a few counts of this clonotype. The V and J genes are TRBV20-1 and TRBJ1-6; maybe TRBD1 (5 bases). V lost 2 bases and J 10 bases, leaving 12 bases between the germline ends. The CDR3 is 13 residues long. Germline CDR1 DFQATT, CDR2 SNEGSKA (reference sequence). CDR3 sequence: CSARPGNGSPLHF. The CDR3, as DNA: TGCAGTGCTAGACCAGGGAATGGGTCACCCCTCCACTTT.

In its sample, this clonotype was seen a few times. The CDR3 loop reads CASSPGGGPYEQYF. CDR3 in DNA: TGTGCCAGCAGTCCCGGGGGAGGACCGTACGAGCAGTACTTC. The genes are TRBV7-9 and TRBJ2-7, with a weak D call TRBD2 (6 bases). The CDR3 is 14 amino acids. Germline V gene lookup returns CDR1 SEHNR and CDR2 FQNEAQ (reference sequence). Trimming cost V 6 bases and J 4 bases, with 16 bases left between them.

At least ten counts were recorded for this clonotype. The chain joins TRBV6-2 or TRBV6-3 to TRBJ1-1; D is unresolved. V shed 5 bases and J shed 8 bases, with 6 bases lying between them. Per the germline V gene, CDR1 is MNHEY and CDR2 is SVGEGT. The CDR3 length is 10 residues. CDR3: CASSRGEAFF. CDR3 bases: TGTGCCAGCAGTCGAGGGGAAGCTTTCTTT.

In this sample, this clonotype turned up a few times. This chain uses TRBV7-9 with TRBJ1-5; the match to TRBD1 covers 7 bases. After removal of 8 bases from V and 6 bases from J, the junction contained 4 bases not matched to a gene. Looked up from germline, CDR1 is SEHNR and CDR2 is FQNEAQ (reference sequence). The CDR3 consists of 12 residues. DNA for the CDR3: TGTGCCAGCGGGCAGGGGGTTCAGCCCCAGCATTTT. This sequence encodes CASGQGVQPQHF.

CDR3 DNA: TGTGCCAGCAGAAAGCAGGGGAAGGGAAATGGCTACACCTTC. This gives the protein CASRKQGKGNGYTF. The chain couples TRBV6-8 to TRBJ1-2, with D perhaps TRBD1 (6 bases). The CDR3 is 14 amino acids. Germline-derived CDR1 and CDR2 are MNHGY and SAAAGT. V was clipped by 6 bases and J by 6 bases, with 17 bases between them.

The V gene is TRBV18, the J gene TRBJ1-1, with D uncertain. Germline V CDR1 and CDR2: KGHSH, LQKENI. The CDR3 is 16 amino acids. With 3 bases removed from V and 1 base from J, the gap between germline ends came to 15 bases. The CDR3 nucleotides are TGTGCCAGCTCACCGAGTTTAGTTGGGGAGAACACTGAAGCTTTCTTT. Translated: CASSPSLVGENTEAFF.

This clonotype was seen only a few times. In DNA form, the CDR3 reads TGCAGCGTCGCCGCTCCCGGGACAGCCTCTTCCTACGAGCAGTACTTC. As protein: CSVAAPGTASSYEQYF. The genes are TRBV29-1 and TRBJ2-7, with TRBD1 matching 7 bases. V lost 6 bases to trimming and J lost 1 base; unmatched junction nucleotides: 15. The CDR3 length is 16 residues. CDR1 and CDR2 (germline): SQVTM, ANQGSEA.